A selection of T cell receptor beta chains follows, all from one sample in a study of shared clonotypes between healthy human individuals. The method was immunoSEQ multiplex PCR; TCRdb's version includes in-frame clones alone and lacks a portion of them. Seen here are nearly 1,000,000 clones, 76% observed once, and the top ten hold over 1.3%. Sequencing was performed on memory CD4+ T cells sorted from blood. All receptors derive from a man aged 18 to 29 in good health. Each CDR3 is given with its conserved first and last residue. The D gene is left open where the match is weak. Size is omitted from some rows. Given values are once, few, many or a class for expanded clones.

v_gene	abundance	d_gene	j_gene	CDR3nt	CDR3aa
TRBV4-1	-	-	TRBJ1-1	TGCGCCAGCAGCCCCCGGACGGTAGTGAACACTGAAGCTTTCTTT	CASSPRTVVNTEAFF
TRBV25-1	-	-	TRBJ1-3	TGTGCCAGCAGTGAATTTCGGGTAGTCTCTGGAAACACCATATATTTT	CASSEFRVVSGNTIYF
TRBV5-1	many	TRBD1	TRBJ2-5	TGCGCCAGCAGCTTTGCGACAGGGGGCTTAGAGACCCAGTACTTC	CASSFATGGLETQYF
TRBV7-2	-	-	TRBJ1-1	TGTGCCAGCAGCTTTATGCAGTCACCCACTGAAGCTTTCTTT	CASSFMQSPTEAFF
TRBV28	-	-	TRBJ2-5	TGTGCCAGCAGCTCTCCTACAGGTACCGAGACCCAGTACTTC	CASSSPTGTETQYF
TRBV4-1	-	-	TRBJ2-6	TGCGCCAGCAGCTCAATCTTAGTGTTTGGGGCCAACGTCCTGACTTTC	CASSSILVFGANVLTF
TRBV30	once	-	TRBJ2-7	TGTGCCTGGAGTGGCGAGGGACAGCGGGGCAAGGGCTACGAGCAGTACTTC	CAWSGEGQRGKGYEQYF
TRBV10-1	-	TRBD1	TRBJ2-2	TGCGCCAGCACCACTCTGGGACAGGGGGCAAGGACCGGGGAGCTGTTTTTT	CASTTLGQGARTGELFF
TRBV11-2	-	-	TRBJ1-1	TGTGCCAGCAGCTTGGTAGGACAACGGAACACTGAAGCTTTCTTT	CASSLVGQRNTEAFF
TRBV5-1	-	-	TRBJ2-6	TGCGCCAGCTCCCGAGGCCAGGGGTCTGGGGCCAACGTCCTGACTTTC	CASSRGQGSGANVLTF
TRBV30	-	-	TRBJ1-3	TGTGCCTGGAGTCCCCCCCGCGGGCTCTCTGGAAACACCATATATTTT	CAWSPPRGLSGNTIYF
TRBV18	-	-	TRBJ2-3	TGTGCCAGCTCACCCCCGGGGAACACAGATACGCAGTATTTT	CASSPPGNTDTQYF
TRBV19	-	TRBD1	TRBJ2-2	TGTGCCAGTAGTATCTCCGGGACAGTCAACACCGGGGAGCTGTTTTTT	CASSISGTVNTGELFF
TRBV11-2	-	TRBD1	TRBJ2-3	TGTGCCAGCAGCCTAGGACAGGCCCAGTATACGCAGTATTTT	CASSLGQAQYTQYF
TRBV12-5	few	-	TRBJ1-6	TGTGCTAGTGGGGGACGGCCCACTTCACCCCTCCACTTT	CASGGRPTSPLHF
TRBV6-1	-	-	TRBJ1-2	TGTGCCAGCACCCAAGGGTCCAGGGTTTCGTCTGGCTACACCTTC	CASTQGSRVSSGYTF
TRBV5-5	-	-	TRBJ1-3	TGTGCCAGCACCGCACACGAGGCCCTTAGAAACACCATATATTTT	CASTAHEALRNTIYF
TRBV6-4	few	-	TRBJ2-3	TGTGCCAGCAGTGACTCGGGCAGGGTGGAGGCTAGCACAGATACGCAGTATTTT	CASSDSGRVEASTDTQYF
TRBV4-1	-	-	TRBJ2-7	TGCGCCAGCAGCCAAGAGGGTCGAGGGTTCTCCTACGAGCAGTACTTC	CASSQEGRGFSYEQYF
TRBV5-1	-	-	TRBJ2-1	TGCGCCAGCAGCTTGGGGGATGAACTAGACAATGAGCAGTTCTTC	CASSLGDELDNEQFF
TRBV5-1	-	-	TRBJ2-1	TGCGCCAGCAGCCCCGGAGGGGGGGAATCCTACAATGAGCAGTTCTTC	CASSPGGGESYNEQFF
TRBV7-8	-	-	TRBJ1-3	TGTGCCAGCAGCTCACCGGGACACCCCCGCTCTGGAAACACCATATATTTT	CASSSPGHPRSGNTIYF
TRBV9	once	-	TRBJ2-1	TGTGCCACCGGAAGGGGGGACTCCTACAATGAGCAGTTCTTC	CATGRGDSYNEQFF
TRBV5-1	-	TRBD1	TRBJ1-4	TGCGCCAGCAGCTCACAGGGGCCGGGGCCCACTGAAAAACTGTTTTTT	CASSSQGPGPTEKLFF
TRBV5-6	-	-	TRBJ1-1	TGTGCCAGCAGCCCTGGAGGAAACACTGAAGCTTTCTTT	CASSPGGNTEAFF
TRBV21-1	-	-	TRBJ1-6	TGTGCCAGCATCACAGGGCTCTTCCATTATAATTCACCCCTCCACTTT	CASITGLFHYNSPLHF
TRBV15	-	-	TRBJ1-3	TGTGCCACCAGCAGAGATCGGCCGGGAAACACCATATATTTT	CATSRDRPGNTIYF
TRBV18	-	TRBD1	TRBJ2-3	TGTGCCAGCTCACGATCACAGGGGGCCGGCACAGATACGCAGTATTTT	CASSRSQGAGTDTQYF
TRBV21-1	-	-	TRBJ2-4	TGTGCCAGCAGCAACGTTGCCATAGGGGACATTCAGTACTTC	CASSNVAIGDIQYF
TRBV7-8	-	-	TRBJ2-5	TGTGCCAGCAGTACCACCTTCGGGACCCAAGAGACCCAGTACTTC	CASSTTFGTQETQYF
TRBV2	-	-	TRBJ2-1	TGTGCCAGCAGTCCAGACATAGGGGAGCAGTTCTTC	CASSPDIGEQFF
TRBV6-5	few	TRBD1	TRBJ2-3	TGTGCCAGCTGGACAGGGTTCACAGATACGCAGTATTTT	CASWTGFTDTQYF
TRBV19	-	TRBD2	TRBJ2-3	TGTGCCAGTATGAGACTAGCGGGATTCACAGATACGCAGTATTTT	CASMRLAGFTDTQYF
TRBV4-1	-	-	TRBJ2-6	TGCGCCAGCAGCGAAAGGACAGTAGGAAACGTCCTGACTTTC	CASSERTVGNVLTF
TRBV14	-	TRBD1	TRBJ2-1	TGTGCCAGCAGCCTTCTCAGGACAGGGAAGGGGAATGAGCAGTTCTTC	CASSLLRTGKGNEQFF
TRBV4-2	few	-	TRBJ2-5	TGTGCCAGCAGCCAAGTAATAGTTGGGGAGACCCAGTACTTC	CASSQVIVGETQYF
TRBV6-1	-	-	TRBJ1-1	TGTGCCAGCATCCCAGGGGCCGGCCAACGAGCTTTCTTT	CASIPGAGQRAFF
TRBV7-2	few	-	TRBJ2-3	TGTGCCAGCAGCTCTTCCTACGGCCCAGATACGCAGTATTTT	CASSSSYGPDTQYF
TRBV28	-	-	TRBJ1-5	TGTGCCAGCAGTTTAAACGTTGCTCAGCCCCAGCATTTT	CASSLNVAQPQHF
TRBV15	-	TRBD1	TRBJ2-3	TGTGCCACCAGCAGAGATGGGGACAGGGCCTCTACGCAGTATTTT	CATSRDGDRASTQYF
TRBV7-3	-	-	TRBJ2-7	TGTGCCAGCAGCTTTGGGGTTAATAACGAGCAGTACTTC	CASSFGVNNEQYF
TRBV5-1	once	-	TRBJ1-6	TGCGCCAGCAGCTTGGCCGCTGTAAATTCACCCCTCCACTTT	CASSLAAVNSPLHF
TRBV5-4	few	TRBD1	TRBJ2-2	TGTGCCAGCAGCCCGGGACAGGGGGCCCCCACCGGGGAGCTGTTTTTT	CASSPGQGAPTGELFF
TRBV5-1	-	TRBD2	TRBJ2-3	TGCGCCAGCAGCTCTAGCGGGGGGGCCGCAGATACGCAGTATTTT	CASSSSGGAADTQYF
TRBV7-2	-	-	TRBJ1-2	TGTGCCAGCAGCTTAGGCGCGGGGTCTAACTATGGCTACACCTTC	CASSLGAGSNYGYTF
TRBV28	-	-	TRBJ2-5	TGTGCCAGCAGTTCCAATGGGCGCGGGGAGACCCAGTACTTC	CASSSNGRGETQYF
TRBV28	-	-	TRBJ2-7	TGTGCCAGCAGTCCGGGCCGCGCCTACGAGCAGTACTTC	CASSPGRAYEQYF
TRBV5-1	-	-	TRBJ1-3	TGCGCCAGCAGTGCAGATCGAACTTCTGGAAACACCATATATTTT	CASSADRTSGNTIYF
TRBV29-1	few	TRBD1	TRBJ1-4	TGCAGCGTTCGAGGACAGGCAGAATCTAATGAAAAACTGTTTTTT	CSVRGQAESNEKLFF
TRBV5-1	few	-	TRBJ2-5	TGCGCCAGCAGCTTGACCCCCATAGGGCCCGAGACCCAGTACTTC	CASSLTPIGPETQYF
TRBV6-5	-	TRBD1	TRBJ2-2	TGTGCCAGCGGACAATACAGGGGGAACACCGGGGAGCTGTTTTTT	CASGQYRGNTGELFF
TRBV6-4	-	TRBD1	TRBJ1-5	TGTGCCAGCAGAGAAGAAAAACCGGGACAGGGGTCTCAGCCCCAGCATTTT	CASREEKPGQGSQPQHF
TRBV18	-	-	TRBJ2-2	TGTGCCAGCTCACCACCGCCCCGGGATTTGGAGGAGCTGTTTTTT	CASSPPPRDLEELFF
TRBV30	-	-	TRBJ1-2	TGTGCCTGGACCATTAAAGTGAACTATGGCTACACCTTC	CAWTIKVNYGYTF